Listed below are T cell receptor beta chains from one sample, sequenced in a study of blood T cell repertoires in COVID-19. Repertoires were generated with immunoSEQ multiplex PCR, while TCRdb's copy carries only in-frame clones and drops some. The table lists around 200,000 clones, approximately 80% of them singletons, with about 6.4% in the top ten. The sequenced sample consisted of peripheral blood. All receptors come from a human donor in a cohort sampled during active COVID-19. Both conserved end residues are part of each CDR3. D genes are given only for firm matches. Not all rows give a size; the values are once, few, many and, for expanded clones, a class.

TRBD1	few	TRBJ1-3	TRBV25-1	CASARDRGDGNTIYF
TRBD2	once	TRBJ2-3	TRBV7-2	CASSLARINGGALSADTQYF
.	.	TRBJ1-2	TRBV4-2	CASSRQTARTNYGYTF
.	.	TRBJ2-7	TRBV11-2	CASSFGTGVLGALEQYF
.	.	TRBJ2-1	TRBV30	CAWSGHYNEQFF
.	.	TRBJ2-5	TRBV5-4	CASSPESGTQETQYF
TRBD2	.	TRBJ2-2	TRBV7-7	CASSSGGPAGELFF
.	.	TRBJ2-3	TRBV5-4	CASNPRSTDTQYF
TRBD2	.	TRBJ2-3	TRBV6-1	CASSDIGRGDTQYF
.	.	TRBJ1-6	TRBV19	CASSPGVKSPLHF
TRBD1	.	TRBJ1-5	TRBV6-2/TRBV6-3	CASSYAGQGVGQPQHF
TRBD2	.	TRBJ2-3	TRBV5-6	CASSFGTSGITDTQYF
.	.	TRBJ1-1	TRBV7-9	CASRGSRAQDTEAFF
.	.	TRBJ2-1	TRBV19	CASSYSSYNEQFF
.	.	TRBJ1-3	TRBV27	CASVFGSGNTIYF
TRBD1	.	TRBJ2-7	TRBV2	CASRQGQVYEQYF
.	.	TRBJ2-1	TRBV12-3/TRBV12-4	CASSRRVGEQFF
TRBD2	.	TRBJ2-1	TRBV5-4	CASILAGGPVNEQFF
.	.	TRBJ1-5	TRBV27	CASSLAREGNQPQHF
.	.	TRBJ1-1	TRBV3-1/TRBV3-2	CASSQDGGAGEGLNTEAFF
.	.	TRBJ1-4	TRBV2	CASSRKGLNEKLFF
.	once	TRBJ2-7	TRBV3-1/TRBV3-2	CASSQDLGREQYF
TRBD1	.	TRBJ2-2	TRBV14	CASSQEFRTGVGTGELFF
TRBD2	few	TRBJ2-2	TRBV19	CASSGWLAEGGELFF
.	.	TRBJ1-6	TRBV6-1	CASSEAQGMGSYNSPLHF
.	.	TRBJ2-3	TRBV11-2	CASSLTDTQYF
.	.	TRBJ2-7	TRBV6-5	CASRQDSPYEQYF
.	.	TRBJ2-3	TRBV23-1	CASSQSAPNTDTQYF
TRBD1	.	TRBJ1-1	TRBV6-1	CASSEWGQGNTEAFF
.	.	TRBJ2-5	TRBV13	CASSLGWGETDQETQYF
.	.	TRBJ1-4	TRBV5-1	CASSLTSSTNEKLFF
.	.	TRBJ2-3	TRBV15	CATRQGASTDTQYF
TRBD2	.	TRBJ2-3	TRBV4-1	CASSHPPASGGTTDTQYF
TRBD2	.	TRBJ2-2	TRBV4-1	CASSLTSGDTGELFF
.	.	TRBJ1-5	TRBV19	CASSMEKAVSNQPQHF
.	.	TRBJ2-1	TRBV6-5	CASSYSDEQFF
.	.	TRBJ1-5	TRBV2	CASRRGGSQPQHF
TRBD1	.	TRBJ1-2	TRBV23-1	CASSQSQDRRNYGYTF
.	.	TRBJ1-2	TRBV7-9	CASSRQGGYTF
.	.	TRBJ2-7	TRBV6-5	CASSYRGGEQYF
.	.	TRBJ1-2	TRBV7-8	CASSQSTRSNYGYTF
.	.	TRBJ2-5	TRBV7-8	CASSLAVSGGKETQYF
.	.	TRBJ1-6	TRBV6-5	CAVQAAHNSPLHF
.	.	TRBJ1-5	TRBV12-5	CASGLESGVVNQPQHF
TRBD2	.	TRBJ2-7	TRBV5-1	CASSLRPSGGDRNPYEQYF
.	.	TRBJ1-2	TRBV2	CASRGTNTNYGYTF
.	.	TRBJ1-5	TRBV5-4	CASSSGGSNQPQHF
TRBD1	.	TRBJ1-1	TRBV6-5	CASSPGGRSTEAFF
.	.	TRBJ2-2	TRBV19	CASSTSARAVYTGELFF
.	.	TRBJ1-3	TRBV4-1	CASSQDTGIPGNTIYF
.	.	TRBJ1-5	TRBV19	CASSTSVGGVSNQPQHF
TRBD1	.	TRBJ1-2	TRBV5-1	CASSLEGTGDGYTF
TRBD1	once	TRBJ1-2	TRBV29-1	CSADRGDRPRGYGYTF